The 11 T cell receptor beta chains reported below all come from one sample, sequenced in a study of blood T cells in healthy people across ages. Together with a sample-barcoded 5' primer, a J-beta primer mix was included in a second PCR lasting about 7 to 11 cycles. Using its own MiXCR run on the 5' RACE reads, TCRdb lists one record per CDR3 protein. The sample holds 850,000 to 1,100,000 distinct CDR3 sequences, more than 30% seen once. Material for sequencing was blood. The receptors derive from a man between 18 and 29 years old in good health.

The chain uses TRBV29-1 and TRBJ2-4; D call uncertain. Looked up from germline, CDR1 is SQVTM and CDR2 is ANQGSEA. The CDR3 is made up of 13 amino acids. V was pared by 4 bases and J by 8 bases, with 15 bases between. CDR3 sequence reads: CSVGSRIRDIQYF. CDR3 nucleotide sequence: TGCAGCGTTGGGTCTCGAATTCGGGACATTCAGTACTTC.

The CDR3: CASSSLPSSSGNTIYF. Written as DNA, the CDR3 is TGTGCCAGCAGCTCTCTACCCTCCTCTTCTGGAAACACCATATATTTT. The chain combines TRBV7-2 with TRBJ1-3; D remains unclear. Trimming took 4 bases from V and 1 from J, leaving 14 bases between them. This CDR3 is 16 amino acids long. Germline CDR1 and CDR2: SGHTA and FQGNSA.

The chain combines TRBV12-3 or TRBV12-4 with TRBJ1-4; the D gene is possibly TRBD1 (5 bases). V was trimmed by 6 bases and J by 8 bases, leaving 16 bases between them. The CDR3 runs 14 residues. CDR3 in amino acids: CASRQRTRGEKLFF. In DNA form, the CDR3 reads TGTGCCAGCAGACAAAGGACCCGGGGGGAAAAACTGTTTTTT.

This clonotype was seen more than once but under ten times. The chain joins TRBV7-9 to TRBJ1-1; tentatively, D is TRBD1 (5 bases). This CDR3 region has 19 residues. Trimming removed 5 bases from V and 0 bases from J, with 25 bases in between. The germline gives CDR1 SEHNR, CDR2 FQNEAQ (reference sequence). CDR3 nucleotides: TGTGCCAGCAGCCTTGGGACGGTATCTGGAAATTTCATGAACACTGAAGCTTTCTTT. Translating gives CASSLGTVSGNFMNTEAFF.

This chain connects TRBV3-1 to TRBJ2-3; D call uncertain. CDR3 size: 15 residues. Looked up from germline, CDR1 is LGHDT and CDR2 is YNNKEL (reference sequence). V was trimmed by 1 base and J by 1 base, leaving 9 bases between them. DNA of the CDR3: TGTGCCAGCAGCCAAGTCCCGGCGGGCACAGATACGCAGTATTTT. Translation: CASSQVPAGTDTQYF.

This clonotype has a handful of counts. The chain carries TRBV5-6 and TRBJ2-7, with D unresolved. Germline V gives CDR1 SGHDT, CDR2 YYEEEE. The CDR3 length is 14 residues. V lost 6 bases, J lost 2 bases, and 15 bases lay in between. The CDR3 DNA reads TGTGCCAGCACCACCTTCAGGTACACCTACGAGCAGTACTTC. This codes for CASTTFRYTYEQYF.

The V call is TRBV20-1, the J call TRBJ2-1; tentatively, D is TRBD2 (5 bases). The CDR3 consists of 13 residues. Germline V lookup: CDR1 DFQATT, CDR2 SNEGSKA (reference sequence). V lost 3 bases and J 2 bases, leaving 8 bases between the germline ends. CDR3 nucleotides: TGCAGTGCTAGGACCGGGGCCTACAATGAGCAGTTCTTC. Translated, it gives CSARTGAYNEQFF.

V is TRBV7-3 and J is TRBJ2-1; 11 bases are shared with TRBD2. J lost 8 bases, V lost 5 bases, and 11 bases had no gene match. The CDR3 loop spans 16 amino acids. Germline V gives CDR1 SGHTA, CDR2 FQGTGA. CDR3 in DNA: TGTGCCAGCAGCCCGACCACTAGCGGGAGTTTGGATGAGCAGTTCTTC. It is translated as CASSPTTSGSLDEQFF.

Concerning this clonotype itself: This clone may be a read error of a much larger clone one base away. The V gene is TRBV20-1, the J gene TRBJ2-7, with 12 bases lining up with TRBD2. The J segment lost 0 bases and the V segment lost 0 bases, leaving 6 bases of the junction unmatched. This CDR3 has 17 residues. Germline-derived CDR1 and CDR2 are DFQATT and SNEGSKA (reference sequence). Here the CDR3 reads CSARDPSGGASSYEQYF. The CDR3 region has the DNA TGCAGTGCTAGAGACCCTAGCGGGGGGGCGAGCTCCTACGAGCAGTACTTC.

The rearrangement uses TRBV3-1 and TRBJ2-3, with 8 bases that match TRBD2. J was trimmed by 0 bases and V by 3 bases; bases with no gene match: 2. Germline V gene lookup returns CDR1 LGHDT and CDR2 YNNKEL (reference sequence). This CDR3 has 15 amino acids. The CDR3: CASSHERGSTDTQYF. The DNA for the CDR3 is TGTGCCAGCAGCCATGAGCGGGGGAGCACAGATACGCAGTATTTT.

The J gene is TRBJ2-7, the V gene TRBV27, with 9 bases lining up with TRBD1. V lost 6 bases to trimming and J lost 6 bases; unmatched junction nucleotides: 3. The length of the CDR3 is 12 residues. Germline CDR1 MNHEY, CDR2 SMNVEV (reference sequence). This chain's CDR3 is CASRETGGEQYF. The CDR3 bases are TGTGCCAGCAGAGAGACAGGGGGCGAGCAGTACTTC.